Listed below are T cell receptor beta chains from one sample, sequenced in a study of cytomegalovirus exposure and HLA in healthy donors. The data were produced by immunoSEQ multiplex PCR, yet TCRdb's version contains in-frame clones alone and is incomplete. The sample shows some 210,000 clones, around 73% of them seen only once. Specimen: PBMCs. These receptors were taken from a male donor in good health and CMV-seronegative. Each CDR3 is given with its conserved first and last residue. Each record gives: clone size, V gene, D gene, J gene, CDR3 DNA, CDR3 protein. A D gene is named only where the DNA matches it firmly. Where a row states a size, it is once, few, many or the class of an expanded clone; other rows omit it.

clone size: -; V gene: TRBV28; D gene: -; J gene: TRBJ1-2; CDR3 DNA: TGTGCCAGCAGTCCAGGGGAAGGGTATGGCTACACCTTC; CDR3 protein: CASSPGEGYGYTF
clone size: -; V gene: TRBV4-1; D gene: TRBD2; J gene: TRBJ2-3; CDR3 DNA: TGCGCCAGCAGCCTCTATAGAGGGACTAGCGGCCATGGAAATACGCAGTATTTT; CDR3 protein: CASSLYRGTSGHGNTQYF
clone size: few; V gene: TRBV10-1; D gene: TRBD2; J gene: TRBJ2-3; CDR3 DNA: TGCGCCACCAGCCTACTAGCGGGAGTTACAGATACGCAGTATTTT; CDR3 protein: CATSLLAGVTDTQYF
clone size: -; V gene: TRBV7-2; D gene: TRBD1; J gene: TRBJ2-2; CDR3 DNA: TGTGCCAGCGGCCCAGGGGGCACCGGGGAGCTGTTTTTT; CDR3 protein: CASGPGGTGELFF
clone size: -; V gene: TRBV19; D gene: TRBD1; J gene: TRBJ2-3; CDR3 DNA: TGTGCCAGTAGTACCCGACAGGGTCGGGCAGATACGCAGTATTTT; CDR3 protein: CASSTRQGRADTQYF
clone size: -; V gene: TRBV19; D gene: TRBD1; J gene: TRBJ1-3; CDR3 DNA: TGTGCCAGTAGTCTTGGGACAGGGGTAGGAAACACCATATATTTT; CDR3 protein: CASSLGTGVGNTIYF
clone size: -; V gene: TRBV27; D gene: TRBD2; J gene: TRBJ2-7; CDR3 DNA: TGTGCCAGCAGTGTATCTAGCGGGAGTCTCGGGAAGCAGTACTTC; CDR3 protein: CASSVSSGSLGKQYF
clone size: -; V gene: TRBV4-2; D gene: -; J gene: TRBJ2-6; CDR3 DNA: TGTGCCAGCAGCCAAGTTTTTGGATCGACCTTTAGCCCTGGGGCCAACGTCCTGACTTTC; CDR3 protein: CASSQVFGSTFSPGANVLTF
clone size: few; V gene: TRBV7-8; D gene: TRBD2; J gene: TRBJ2-1; CDR3 DNA: TGTGCCAGCAGCTTAGGTGGGCTAGCGGGAGGGGTGAATGAGCAGTTCTTC; CDR3 protein: CASSLGGLAGGVNEQFF
clone size: once; V gene: TRBV6-4; D gene: -; J gene: TRBJ2-1; CDR3 DNA: TGTGCCAGCAGAAAACAGGGCTCCAATGAGCAGTTCTTC; CDR3 protein: CASRKQGSNEQFF
clone size: -; V gene: TRBV4-1; D gene: -; J gene: TRBJ1-3; CDR3 DNA: TGCGCCAGCAGCCTCCACACCACTCCTCTAGATCTGACTGGAAACACCATATATTTT; CDR3 protein: CASSLHTTPLDLTGNTIYF
clone size: once; V gene: TRBV7-2; D gene: -; J gene: TRBJ1-2; CDR3 DNA: TGTGCCAGCACCTTTAGGGACATAGCTAACTATGGCTACACCTTC; CDR3 protein: CASTFRDIANYGYTF
clone size: -; V gene: TRBV19; D gene: -; J gene: TRBJ1-6; CDR3 DNA: TGTGCCAGTAGCCACAGGCCAAGTAATTCACCCCTCCACTTT; CDR3 protein: CASSHRPSNSPLHF
clone size: -; V gene: TRBV7-9; D gene: TRBD1; J gene: TRBJ2-1; CDR3 DNA: TGTGCCAGCAGTCAACCCGGGACAGGGGGTAGTGAGCAGTTCTTC; CDR3 protein: CASSQPGTGGSEQFF
clone size: few; V gene: TRBV19; D gene: -; J gene: TRBJ1-2; CDR3 DNA: TGTGCCAGTAGTATAGATCTCCGGGGGACTAACTATGGCTACACCTTC; CDR3 protein: CASSIDLRGTNYGYTF
clone size: -; V gene: TRBV2; D gene: TRBD1; J gene: TRBJ2-2; CDR3 DNA: TGTGCCAGCAGTGAACGCCAGGGGGCCGGGGAGCTGTTTTTT; CDR3 protein: CASSERQGAGELFF
clone size: -; V gene: TRBV5-1; D gene: -; J gene: TRBJ2-7; CDR3 DNA: TGCGCCAGCAGCTTGGGTTCAGGGAACTACGAGCAGTACTTC; CDR3 protein: CASSLGSGNYEQYF
clone size: -; V gene: TRBV5-1; D gene: -; J gene: TRBJ2-5; CDR3 DNA: TGCGCCAGCAGCCTATGGACAGAAGAGACCCAGTACTTC; CDR3 protein: CASSLWTEETQYF
clone size: few; V gene: TRBV28; D gene: TRBD2; J gene: TRBJ2-5; CDR3 DNA: TGTGCCAGCAGTTTAAGGAAACTAGCGGGAGAGACCCAGTACTTC; CDR3 protein: CASSLRKLAGETQYF
clone size: -; V gene: TRBV5-6; D gene: -; J gene: TRBJ2-1; CDR3 DNA: TGTGCCAGCAGCTTTCCCGGAGGGCTCTGGGGAGAGCAGTTCTTC; CDR3 protein: CASSFPGGLWGEQFF
clone size: -; V gene: TRBV27; D gene: -; J gene: TRBJ1-5; CDR3 DNA: TGTGCCAGCAGTTTACTAGGGGGTCAGCCCCAGCATTTT; CDR3 protein: CASSLLGGQPQHF
clone size: -; V gene: TRBV1; D gene: -; J gene: TRBJ2-1; CDR3 DNA: TGCACCAGCAGCGCGGGACTAGATATCGAAGGGTCCTACAATGAGCAGTTCTTC; CDR3 protein: CTSSAGLDIEGSYNEQFF
clone size: -; V gene: TRBV19; D gene: -; J gene: TRBJ2-5; CDR3 DNA: TGTGCCAGTAGTATTCGAGGGCCGGGGGAGACCCAGTACTTC; CDR3 protein: CASSIRGPGETQYF
clone size: -; V gene: TRBV27; D gene: -; J gene: TRBJ2-7; CDR3 DNA: TGTGCCAGCAGCGGGGACTCCTACGAGCAGTACTTC; CDR3 protein: CASSGDSYEQYF
clone size: -; V gene: TRBV7-2; D gene: -; J gene: TRBJ2-2; CDR3 DNA: TGTGCCAGCAGAACCGCCAGGGGCGGGGAGCTGTTTTTT; CDR3 protein: CASRTARGGELFF
clone size: -; V gene: TRBV11-3; D gene: -; J gene: TRBJ2-1; CDR3 DNA: TGTGCCAGCAGCTTAGGAGGCGGAGGGGCAGATGAGCAGTTCTTC; CDR3 protein: CASSLGGGGADEQFF
clone size: few; V gene: TRBV30; D gene: -; J gene: TRBJ2-7; CDR3 DNA: TGTGCCTGGAGTGTAGCGTACGAGCAGTACTTC; CDR3 protein: CAWSVAYEQYF
clone size: -; V gene: TRBV4-1; D gene: -; J gene: TRBJ2-7; CDR3 DNA: TGCGCCAGCAGCCAAGATGGACAGTACTACGAGCAGTACTTC; CDR3 protein: CASSQDGQYYEQYF
clone size: -; V gene: TRBV6-6; D gene: TRBD2; J gene: TRBJ2-7; CDR3 DNA: TGTGCCAGCACCTTCGGGGGGTCCTTCTACGAGCAGTACTTC; CDR3 protein: CASTFGGSFYEQYF
clone size: -; V gene: TRBV6-1; D gene: -; J gene: TRBJ2-7; CDR3 DNA: TGTGCCAGCAGTGAAGCGCTCCGGGCGGGTGAGCAGTACTTC; CDR3 protein: CASSEALRAGEQYF
clone size: -; V gene: TRBV2; D gene: TRBD1; J gene: TRBJ2-5; CDR3 DNA: TGTGCCAGCAGTTCCGACAGGGACCCTGGAGAGACCCAGTACTTC; CDR3 protein: CASSSDRDPGETQYF
clone size: few; V gene: TRBV4-1; D gene: -; J gene: TRBJ1-5; CDR3 DNA: TGCGCCAGCAGCCAAGGCGGGGATAATCAGCCCCAGCATTTT; CDR3 protein: CASSQGGDNQPQHF
clone size: -; V gene: TRBV9; D gene: -; J gene: TRBJ1-1; CDR3 DNA: TGTGCCAGCAGCGTAGGTATTAACACTGAAGCTTTCTTT; CDR3 protein: CASSVGINTEAFF
clone size: -; V gene: TRBV29-1; D gene: TRBD1; J gene: TRBJ1-1; CDR3 DNA: TGCAGCGTTGTTTCAGGGGGCGCCTGGGGCACTGAAGCTTTCTTT; CDR3 protein: CSVVSGGAWGTEAFF
clone size: -; V gene: TRBV29-1; D gene: TRBD2; J gene: TRBJ2-7; CDR3 DNA: TGCAGCGTTGAGAGACTAGCGGGAGGTTACGAGCAGTACTTC; CDR3 protein: CSVERLAGGYEQYF
clone size: -; V gene: TRBV5-6; D gene: TRBD2; J gene: TRBJ2-7; CDR3 DNA: TGTGCCAGCAGCTCACTAGCGGGAGGCGCCTACGAGCAGTACTTC; CDR3 protein: CASSSLAGGAYEQYF
clone size: -; V gene: TRBV5-1; D gene: -; J gene: TRBJ2-7; CDR3 DNA: TGCGCCAGCAGACCGGGACTGGATATCTACGAGCAGTACTTC; CDR3 protein: CASRPGLDIYEQYF
clone size: -; V gene: TRBV28; D gene: -; J gene: TRBJ1-1; CDR3 DNA: TGTGCCAGCGGGACTGCGAGGGTTAAATTGAACACTGAAGCTTTCTTT; CDR3 protein: CASGTARVKLNTEAFF
clone size: -; V gene: TRBV7-9; D gene: -; J gene: TRBJ1-1; CDR3 DNA: TGTGCCAGCAGCTTAGCCACAGGGATGTACACTGAAGCTTTCTTT; CDR3 protein: CASSLATGMYTEAFF
clone size: -; V gene: TRBV5-4; D gene: TRBD1; J gene: TRBJ2-2; CDR3 DNA: TGTGCCAGCAGCCCAGGACAGGGGTATGGCGGGGAGCTGTTTTTT; CDR3 protein: CASSPGQGYGGELFF
clone size: -; V gene: TRBV28; D gene: -; J gene: TRBJ2-1; CDR3 DNA: TGTGCCAGCAGTTTCAGAGGGAGCTCCTACAATGAGCAGTTCTTC; CDR3 protein: CASSFRGSSYNEQFF
clone size: few; V gene: TRBV30; D gene: -; J gene: TRBJ2-7; CDR3 DNA: TGTGCCTGGACCCTACAGGGCCGGGAGCAGTACTTC; CDR3 protein: CAWTLQGREQYF
clone size: -; V gene: TRBV18; D gene: -; J gene: TRBJ2-5; CDR3 DNA: TGTGCCAGCTCACCATATGTAGAAGAGACCCAGTACTTC; CDR3 protein: CASSPYVEETQYF
clone size: -; V gene: TRBV9; D gene: TRBD2; J gene: TRBJ2-1; CDR3 DNA: TGTGCCAGCAGCCCAGGGACTAGTCGGATGAATGAGCAGTTCTTC; CDR3 protein: CASSPGTSRMNEQFF
clone size: -; V gene: TRBV29-1; D gene: -; J gene: TRBJ2-1; CDR3 DNA: TGCAGCGTCCGAAACTACGATGAGCAGTTCTTC; CDR3 protein: CSVRNYDEQFF
clone size: -; V gene: TRBV1; D gene: -; J gene: TRBJ1-2; CDR3 DNA: TGCACCAGCAGCCGCTCGGGACAGTTCCTCGTCTACCCTTTTTATGGCTACACCTTC; CDR3 protein: CTSSRSGQFLVYPFYGYTF
clone size: -; V gene: TRBV6-1; D gene: TRBD2; J gene: TRBJ2-5; CDR3 DNA: TGTGCCAGCGGAGGGACTAGCGGGAGTTGGGGGACCCAGTACTTC; CDR3 protein: CASGGTSGSWGTQYF
clone size: -; V gene: TRBV11-2; D gene: -; J gene: TRBJ2-4; CDR3 DNA: TGTGCCAGCAGACACCTAGCCAAAAACATTCAGTACTTC; CDR3 protein: CASRHLAKNIQYF
clone size: -; V gene: TRBV9; D gene: TRBD2; J gene: TRBJ2-2; CDR3 DNA: TGTGCCAGCAGCGTAGGGGCTAGCGGAGACACCGGGGAGCTGTTTTTT; CDR3 protein: CASSVGASGDTGELFF
clone size: -; V gene: TRBV7-9; D gene: TRBD2; J gene: TRBJ2-7; CDR3 DNA: TGTGCCAGCAGCCGGACTAGCGGTTACGAGCAGTACTTC; CDR3 protein: CASSRTSGYEQYF
clone size: -; V gene: TRBV29-1; D gene: TRBD1; J gene: TRBJ1-2; CDR3 DNA: TGCAGCGTTGGGACAGGGGGCGGTATAGACTATGGCTACACCTTC; CDR3 protein: CSVGTGGGIDYGYTF
clone size: -; V gene: TRBV19; D gene: TRBD1; J gene: TRBJ2-2; CDR3 DNA: TGTGCCAGTAGTTCTGGGACAGGCGCGAACACCGGGGAGCTGTTTTTT; CDR3 protein: CASSSGTGANTGELFF
clone size: few; V gene: TRBV25-1; D gene: -; J gene: TRBJ2-7; CDR3 DNA: TGTGCCAGCAGTCCACATTACGAGCAGTACTTC; CDR3 protein: CASSPHYEQYF
clone size: -; V gene: TRBV6-5; D gene: TRBD1; J gene: TRBJ2-5; CDR3 DNA: TGTGCCAGCAGACGCGGACAGGCGACGTCGACCCAGTACTTC; CDR3 protein: CASRRGQATSTQYF
clone size: once; V gene: TRBV6-6; D gene: -; J gene: TRBJ2-7; CDR3 DNA: TGTGCCAGCGGTGACAGGTTCTACGAGCAGTACTTC; CDR3 protein: CASGDRFYEQYF
clone size: -; V gene: TRBV29-1; D gene: -; J gene: TRBJ1-2; CDR3 DNA: TGCAGCGTTGACCGAGTTCGGAACTATGGCTACACCTTC; CDR3 protein: CSVDRVRNYGYTF
clone size: few; V gene: TRBV10-3; D gene: -; J gene: TRBJ1-5; CDR3 DNA: TGTGCCATCAGTGAGTCTGGCCCAGGACAGCCCCAGCATTTT; CDR3 protein: CAISESGPGQPQHF
clone size: -; V gene: TRBV6-1; D gene: TRBD1; J gene: TRBJ2-1; CDR3 DNA: TGTGCCACTGCCGGGACAGGATATTACAATGAGCAGTTCTTC; CDR3 protein: CATAGTGYYNEQFF
clone size: -; V gene: TRBV10-3; D gene: -; J gene: TRBJ1-5; CDR3 DNA: TGTGCCACCCAACAGGGTGGGAGCAATCAGCCCCAGCATTTT; CDR3 protein: CATQQGGSNQPQHF
clone size: few; V gene: TRBV5-6; D gene: -; J gene: TRBJ1-5; CDR3 DNA: TGTGCCAGCAGCTCCCCGGGACTAGATCAGCCCCAGCATTTT; CDR3 protein: CASSSPGLDQPQHF